This T cell receptor (beta chain) was sequenced for a study of T cells in Graves' hyperthyroidism and ophthalmopathy. General study findings and limits: The model anticipated ophthalmopathy a median about 7.1 months pre-onset.

The investigators amplified TCR beta CDR3 regions from RNA transcripts. A first-round RT-PCR of the TCR CDR3 used the HTBI primer set. TCRdb used MiXCR to reprocess the multiplex PCR reads, holding one entry per CDR3 protein. The repertoire holds hundreds of thousands of distinct CDR3 sequences, with 14% as singletons. In its sample, this clonotype was seen many times. Its matching antigen is unknown. The ends were cut back, 0 bases at V and 2 bases at J, with 7 bases in the middle. Per germline, CDR1 SGHTA and CDR2 FQGNSA. The CDR3 has 14 amino acids. The receptor was derived from a woman in her late teens or twenties with Graves' hyperthyroidism. Sequencing was performed on blood. J is TRBJ2-5 and V is TRBV7-2; TRBD2 is a possible D gene (5 bases). The CDR3 sequence is CASSLAGLQETQYF. DNA for the CDR3: TGTGCCAGCAGCTTAGCAGGACTGCAAGAGACCCAGTACTTC. Together with reference TRBV7-2 and TRBJ2-5, the CDR3 gives the full variable domain: GAGVSQSPSNKVTEKGKDVELRCDPISGHTALYWYRQSLGQGLEFLIYFQGNSAPDKSGLPSDRFSAERTGGSVSTLTIQRTQQEDSAVYLCASSLAGLQETQYFGPGTRLLVL.